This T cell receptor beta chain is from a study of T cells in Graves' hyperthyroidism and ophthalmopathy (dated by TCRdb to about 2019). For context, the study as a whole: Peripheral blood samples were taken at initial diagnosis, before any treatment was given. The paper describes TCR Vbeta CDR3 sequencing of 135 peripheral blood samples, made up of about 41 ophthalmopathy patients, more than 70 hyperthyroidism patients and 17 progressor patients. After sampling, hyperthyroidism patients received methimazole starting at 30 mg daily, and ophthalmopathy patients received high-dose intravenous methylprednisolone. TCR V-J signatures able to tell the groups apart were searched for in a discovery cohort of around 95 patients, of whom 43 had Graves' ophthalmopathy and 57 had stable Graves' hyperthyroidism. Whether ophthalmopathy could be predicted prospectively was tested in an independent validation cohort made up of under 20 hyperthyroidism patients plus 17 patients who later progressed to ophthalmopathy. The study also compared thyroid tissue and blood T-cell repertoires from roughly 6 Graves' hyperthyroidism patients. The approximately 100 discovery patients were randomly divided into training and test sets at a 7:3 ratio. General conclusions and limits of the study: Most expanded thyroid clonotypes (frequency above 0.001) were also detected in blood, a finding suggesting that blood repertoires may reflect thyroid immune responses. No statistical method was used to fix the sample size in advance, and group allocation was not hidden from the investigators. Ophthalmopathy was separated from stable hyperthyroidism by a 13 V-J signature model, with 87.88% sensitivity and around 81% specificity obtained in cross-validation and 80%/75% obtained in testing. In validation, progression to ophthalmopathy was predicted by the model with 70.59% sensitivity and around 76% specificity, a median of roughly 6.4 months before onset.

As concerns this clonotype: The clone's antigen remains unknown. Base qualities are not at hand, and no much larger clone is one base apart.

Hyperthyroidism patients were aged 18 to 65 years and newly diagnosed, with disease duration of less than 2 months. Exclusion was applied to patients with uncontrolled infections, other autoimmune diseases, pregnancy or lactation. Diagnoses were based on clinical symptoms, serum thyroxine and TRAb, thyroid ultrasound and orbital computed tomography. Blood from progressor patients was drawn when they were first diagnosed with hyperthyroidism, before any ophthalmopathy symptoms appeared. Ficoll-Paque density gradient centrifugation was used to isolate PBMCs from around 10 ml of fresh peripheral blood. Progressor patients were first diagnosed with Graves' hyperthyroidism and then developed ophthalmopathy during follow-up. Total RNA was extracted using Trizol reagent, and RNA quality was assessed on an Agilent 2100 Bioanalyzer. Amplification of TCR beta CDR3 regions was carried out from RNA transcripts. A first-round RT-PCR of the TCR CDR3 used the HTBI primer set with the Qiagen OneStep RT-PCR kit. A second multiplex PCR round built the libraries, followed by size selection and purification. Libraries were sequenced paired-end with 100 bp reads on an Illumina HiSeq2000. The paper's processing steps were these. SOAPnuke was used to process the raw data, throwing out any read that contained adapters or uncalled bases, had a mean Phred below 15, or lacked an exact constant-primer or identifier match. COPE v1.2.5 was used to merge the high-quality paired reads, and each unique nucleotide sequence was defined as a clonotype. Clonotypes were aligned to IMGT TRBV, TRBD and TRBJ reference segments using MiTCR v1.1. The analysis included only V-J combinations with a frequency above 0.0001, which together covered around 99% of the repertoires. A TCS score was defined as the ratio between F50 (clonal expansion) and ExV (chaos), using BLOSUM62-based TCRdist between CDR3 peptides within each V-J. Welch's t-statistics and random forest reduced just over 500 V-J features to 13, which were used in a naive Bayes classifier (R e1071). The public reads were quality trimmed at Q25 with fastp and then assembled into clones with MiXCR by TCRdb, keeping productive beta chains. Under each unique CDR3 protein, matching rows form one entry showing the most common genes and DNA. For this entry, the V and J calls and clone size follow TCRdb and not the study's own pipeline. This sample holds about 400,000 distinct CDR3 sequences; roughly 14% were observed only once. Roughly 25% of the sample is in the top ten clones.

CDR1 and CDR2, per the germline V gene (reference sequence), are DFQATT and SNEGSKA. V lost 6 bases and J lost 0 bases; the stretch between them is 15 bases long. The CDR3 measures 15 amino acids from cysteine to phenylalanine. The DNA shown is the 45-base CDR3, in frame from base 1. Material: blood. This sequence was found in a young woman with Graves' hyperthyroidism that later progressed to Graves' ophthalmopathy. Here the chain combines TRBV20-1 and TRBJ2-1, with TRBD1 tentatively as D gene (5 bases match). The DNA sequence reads TGCAGTGCCGGACAAGTCCACAGCTCCTACAATGAGCAGTTCTTC. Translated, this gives CSAGQVHSSYNEQFF.